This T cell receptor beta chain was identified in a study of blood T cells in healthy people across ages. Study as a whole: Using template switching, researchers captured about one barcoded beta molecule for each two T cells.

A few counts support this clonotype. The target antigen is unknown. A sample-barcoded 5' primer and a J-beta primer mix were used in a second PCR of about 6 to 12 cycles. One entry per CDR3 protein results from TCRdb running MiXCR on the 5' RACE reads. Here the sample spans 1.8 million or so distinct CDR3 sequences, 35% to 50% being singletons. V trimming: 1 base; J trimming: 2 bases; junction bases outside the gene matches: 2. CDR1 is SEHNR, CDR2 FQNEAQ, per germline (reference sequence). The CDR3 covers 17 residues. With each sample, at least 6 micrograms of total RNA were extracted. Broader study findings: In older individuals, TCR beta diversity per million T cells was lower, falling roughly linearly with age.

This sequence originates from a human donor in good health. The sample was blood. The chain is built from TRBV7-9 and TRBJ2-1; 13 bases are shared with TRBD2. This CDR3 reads CASSLGGLAGPYNEQFF. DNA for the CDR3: TGTGCCAGCAGCTTAGGGGGACTAGCGGGGCCCTACAATGAGCAGTTCTTC.